This entry describes one TCR beta chain. Its cognate antigen is unknown. The data stem from a study of T cells after posttransplantation cyclophosphamide. Study observations and caveats: TRB overlap between skin or GI tissue T cells and blood was limited.

The V gene's germline CDR1 is SGHDT and CDR2 YYEEEE. V was clipped by 7 bases and J by 8 bases, with 12 bases between them. The CDR3 is made up of 11 amino acids. The protocol was immunoSEQ multiplex PCR, while the TCRdb copy is restricted to in-frame clones and leaves out a portion. The profile shows 8,500 to 9,500 clones, approximately 98% of them singletons. The chain uses TRBV5-6 and TRBJ1-1; D is uncertain. This TCR was recovered from a man in his fifties in good health, CMV-negative, and a related stem cell transplant donor. The source material was naive CD8+ T cells sorted from PBMCs. The CDR3 here is CASQTGSEAFF. The DNA of the CDR3 is TGTGCCAGCCAGACGGGATCAGAAGCTTTCTTT.